This is a list of T cell receptor beta chains from one sample in a study of shared T cell receptors in the human thymus. Some clones are missing from TCRdb's copy, which holds only in-frame ones; the method was immunoSEQ multiplex PCR. Found here are approximately 730,000 clones, around 85% of them singletons; the top ten hold 0.0095% to 0.011%. These same data were also listed under a study on human thymus T cells.

The sample comprised thymocytes. Every receptor here comes from a girl under three years old with a congenital heart defect. Both conserved end residues are part of each CDR3. The D gene is left open where the match is weak. Clone size is given for some rows only: seen once, a few or many times, or a class if the clone is expanded.

J gene | clone size | D gene | V gene | CDR3 length | CDR3 DNA | CDR3 protein
TRBJ2-2 | - | TRBD2 | TRBV28 | 16 | TGTGCCAGCAGTTGGGTGGAGGGGAGGGACACCGGGGAGCTGTTTTTT | CASSWVEGRDTGELFF
TRBJ2-2 | - | TRBD1 | TRBV5-1 | 17 | TGCGCCAGCAGCCCGGGACAGGGGGCCCCGAACACCGGGGAGCTGTTTTTT | CASSPGQGAPNTGELFF
TRBJ1-2 | - | TRBD1 | TRBV19 | 19 | TGTGCCAGTAGTAGCGTAAGTCCGAGGGAAGGGGGCTTTGTCTATGGCTACACCTTC | CASSSVSPREGGFVYGYTF
TRBJ2-2 | - | TRBD1 | TRBV5-4 | 14 | TGTGCCAGCAGCTTGGTCCAGGGGGCCGGGGAGCTGTTTTTT | CASSLVQGAGELFF
TRBJ1-5 | few | - | TRBV11-2 | 16 | TGTGCCAGCAGCTCCGGAACAGGCGCGGAGCATCAGCCCCAGCATTTT | CASSSGTGAEHQPQHF
TRBJ2-3 | - | TRBD2 | TRBV11-3 | 19 | TGTGCCAGCAGCTTTTTACATGGGGCGGGACTAGCGGTCACAGATACGCAGTATTTT | CASSFLHGAGLAVTDTQYF
TRBJ2-7 | - | TRBD1 | TRBV5-1 | 15 | TGCGCCAGCAGCTCCAGGACAGGCCACTCCTACGAGCAGTACTTC | CASSSRTGHSYEQYF
TRBJ2-1 | - | - | TRBV5-1 | 14 | TGCGCCAGCAGCCAGGGACTGTCGTACAATGAGCAGTTCTTC | CASSQGLSYNEQFF
TRBJ1-1 | - | TRBD1 | TRBV7-6 | 16 | TGTGCCAGCAGCTTAGGCAGGGGGCCTTTGAACACTGAAGCTTTCTTT | CASSLGRGPLNTEAFF
TRBJ2-1 | - | TRBD2 | TRBV10-3 | 18 | TGTGCCACCAGTGAGTCGACCGCGGGGGGGCCTAACTACAATGAGCAGTTCTTC | CATSESTAGGPNYNEQFF
TRBJ1-2 | - | - | TRBV5-5 | 15 | TGTGCCAGCAGCTTGTATGAACAATCTAACTATGGCTACACCTTC | CASSLYEQSNYGYTF
TRBJ1-1 | - | - | TRBV6-1 | 12 | TGTGCCAGCAGTGAAGAACAGAATGAAGCTTTCTTT | CASSEEQNEAFF
TRBJ2-7 | - | - | TRBV7-6 | 19 | TGTGCCAGCAGCGGTGGGGACAACCAACACGGGCCAAGTCGCCACGAGCAGTACTTC | CASSGGDNQHGPSRHEQYF
TRBJ2-1 | - | - | TRBV4-3 | 17 | TGCGCCAGCAGCCTAACGGGACACCCCGCAACCTACAATGAGCAGTTCTTC | CASSLTGHPATYNEQFF
TRBJ1-1 | - | - | TRBV6-4 | 13 | TGTGCCAGCAGATACAGGGAGAACACTGAAGCTTTCTTT | CASRYRENTEAFF